One sample yielded the 8 T cell receptor beta chains listed below, sequenced in a study of T cell repertoires in cytomegalovirus infection. TCRdb re-derived calls from the reads in MiXCR, one entry per CDR3 protein. The table shows 200,000 to 300,000 distinct CDR3 sequences, with roughly 13% occurring only once. Input material: PBMCs. The source is a human donor in good health (CMV status not recorded). Some clones in this sample may be carry-over from other donors' samples.

At least ten counts were recorded for this clonotype. The chain has TRBV6-6 and TRBJ2-2; D remains unclear. V was shortened by 6 bases and J by 1 base, with 3 bases between the two germline ends. The CDR3 contains 12 residues. CDR1 and CDR2 (germline): MNHNY, SVGAGI (reference sequence). CDR3 region: CASRRNTGELFF. The CDR3 coding sequence is TGTGCCAGCAGGCGGAACACCGGGGAGCTGTTTTTT.

The V call is TRBV4-2, the J call TRBJ1-5; D might be TRBD1 (6 bases). Germline-derived CDR1 and CDR2 are LGHNA and YNFKEQ. The CDR3 is made up of 15 amino acids. V shed 1 base and J shed 2 bases, with 9 bases lying between them. DNA for the CDR3: TGTGCCAGCAGCCAAGGAGGGGGAGGCAATCAGCCCCAGCATTTT. Its protein is CASSQGGGGNQPQHF.

This clonotype has more than one count but fewer than ten. The rearrangement joins TRBV20-1 to TRBJ2-1, with 7 bases that match TRBD2. The CDR3 is 13 amino acids. The germline gives CDR1 DFQATT, CDR2 SNEGSKA (reference sequence). Trimming took 6 bases from V and 4 from J; bases not matched to a gene: 6. CDR3: CSAASGPYNEQFF. Written as DNA, the CDR3 is TGCAGTGCCGCTAGCGGACCATACAATGAGCAGTTCTTC.

This clonotype appeared many times. The chain carries TRBV7-2 and TRBJ2-7; the match to TRBD2 covers 8 bases. In germline, CDR1 is SGHTA, CDR2 FQGNSA. V was clipped by 4 bases and J by 1 base; unmatched bases: 15. The CDR3 is 18 amino acids. CDR3 sequence (DNA): TGTGCCAGCAGCTCTGCCCACAAACCGGGACTAGGATCCTACGAGCAGTACTTC. This codes for CASSSAHKPGLGSYEQYF.

The chain combines TRBV29-1 with TRBJ2-7, with TRBD2 matching 8 bases. CDR3 length equals 14 residues. Losses at the gene ends were 4 bases for V and 4 bases for J; bases not matched to a gene: 9. Germline V gene lookup returns CDR1 SQVTM and CDR2 ANQGSEA. The CDR3 loop reads CSVGEAGERYEQYF. CDR3 bases: TGCAGCGTTGGAGAAGCGGGAGAAAGGTACGAGCAGTACTTC.

This clonotype was detected ten times or more. The chain couples TRBV28 to TRBJ1-1; the match to TRBD1 covers 9 bases. The CDR3 covers 15 residues. Germline V lookup: CDR1 MDHEN, CDR2 SYDVKM. J was trimmed by 6 bases and V by 5 bases; bases with no gene match: 10. This chain's CDR3 is CASSGNRGLGAEAFF. As DNA, the CDR3 is TGTGCCAGCAGTGGAAACAGGGGGCTAGGCGCTGAAGCTTTCTTT.

In its sample, this clonotype was seen many times. The chain carries TRBV27 and TRBJ2-5, with D maybe TRBD1 (5 bases). CDR3 length: 15 residues. CDR1 MNHEY and CDR2 SMNVEV come from the germline V gene (reference sequence). V was shortened by 6 bases and J by 2 bases, with 16 bases between the two germline ends. The CDR3 region is CASRRKRGGQETQYF. The CDR3 DNA sequence: TGTGCCAGCAGGAGGAAAAGGGGTGGTCAAGAGACCCAGTACTTC.

This clonotype was recorded at least ten times. The chain recombines TRBV7-2 with TRBJ2-2; TRBD1 matches at 11 bases. V gave up 5 bases and J gave up 6 bases; unmatched junction bases: 2. This CDR3 has 14 amino acids. The germline V gene has CDR1 SGHTA and CDR2 FQGNSA. DNA of the CDR3: TGTGCCAGCAGCACGGGACAGGGGGCCGGGGAGCTGTTTTTT. This translates into CASSTGQGAGELFF.